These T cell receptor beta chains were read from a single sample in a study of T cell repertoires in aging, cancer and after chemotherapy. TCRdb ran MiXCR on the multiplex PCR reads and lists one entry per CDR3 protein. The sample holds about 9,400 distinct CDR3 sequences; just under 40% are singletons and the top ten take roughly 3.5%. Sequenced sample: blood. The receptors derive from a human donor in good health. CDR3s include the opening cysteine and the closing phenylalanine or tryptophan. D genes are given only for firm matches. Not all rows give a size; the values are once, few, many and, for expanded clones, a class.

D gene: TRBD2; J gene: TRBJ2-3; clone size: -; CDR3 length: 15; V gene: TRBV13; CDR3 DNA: TGTGCCAGCAGCGGGGGACTAGCGGGGACAGATACGCAGTATTTT; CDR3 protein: CASSGGLAGTDTQYF
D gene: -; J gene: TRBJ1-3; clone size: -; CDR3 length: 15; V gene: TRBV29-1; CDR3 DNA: TGCAGCGCCGCGGAGGGGCCTCCCTCTGGAAACACCATATATTTT; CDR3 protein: CSAAEGPPSGNTIYF
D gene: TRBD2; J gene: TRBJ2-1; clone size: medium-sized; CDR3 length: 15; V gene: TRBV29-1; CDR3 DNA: TGCAGCGTCGCGAAAGCGGGAGGGCCTTACAATGAGCAGTTCTTC; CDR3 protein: CSVAKAGGPYNEQFF
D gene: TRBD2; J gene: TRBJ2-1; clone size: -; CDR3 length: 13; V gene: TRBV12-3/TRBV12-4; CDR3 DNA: TGTGCCAGCGGTTTCTCGGGGGGCAATGAGCAGTTCTTC; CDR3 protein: CASGFSGGNEQFF
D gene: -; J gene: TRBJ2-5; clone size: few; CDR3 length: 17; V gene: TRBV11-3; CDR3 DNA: TGTGCCAGCAGCCTAAGCGCCGGTGACAGCCGGTGGGGTACCCAGTACTTC; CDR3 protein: CASSLSAGDSRWGTQYF
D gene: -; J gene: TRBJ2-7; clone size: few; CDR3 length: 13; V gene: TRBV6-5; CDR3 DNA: TGTGCCAGCAGTCCCCGAAATCCCTACGAGCAGTACTTC; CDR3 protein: CASSPRNPYEQYF
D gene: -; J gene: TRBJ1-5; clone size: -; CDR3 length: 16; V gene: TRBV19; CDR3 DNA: TGTGCCAGTAGTCTGAACAACGGCGGCGGCAATCAGCCCCAGCATTTT; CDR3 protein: CASSLNNGGGNQPQHF
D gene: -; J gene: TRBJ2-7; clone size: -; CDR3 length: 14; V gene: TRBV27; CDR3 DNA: TGTGCCAGCAGTCCCAACAGGGAGACCTACGAGCAGTACTTC; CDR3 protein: CASSPNRETYEQYF
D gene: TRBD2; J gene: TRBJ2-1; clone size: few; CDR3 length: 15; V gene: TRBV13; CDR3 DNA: TGTGCCAGCAGACGAGCGGGAGGGTCCAGCAATGAGCAGTTCTTC; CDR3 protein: CASRRAGGSSNEQFF
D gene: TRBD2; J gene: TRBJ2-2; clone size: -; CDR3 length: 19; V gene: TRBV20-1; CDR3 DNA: TGCAGTGCTAGAGCTAAGGCCTCGCGGGAGGGCCTTTCCACCGGGGAGCTGTTTTTT; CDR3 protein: CSARAKASREGLSTGELFF
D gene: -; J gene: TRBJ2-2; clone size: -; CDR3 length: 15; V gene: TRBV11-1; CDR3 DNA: TGTGCCAGCAGCTTAGTCCAGCTGAACACCGGGGAGCTGTTTTTT; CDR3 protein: CASSLVQLNTGELFF
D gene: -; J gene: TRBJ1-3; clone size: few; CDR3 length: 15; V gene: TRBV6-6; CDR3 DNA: TGTGCCAGCCTAGGACTTTCGGCTGTTGGAAACACCATATATTTT; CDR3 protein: CASLGLSAVGNTIYF
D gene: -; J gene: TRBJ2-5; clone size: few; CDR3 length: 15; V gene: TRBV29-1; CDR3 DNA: TGCAGCGTTGAAAGAGGGAAACGAGGATGGGAGACCCAGTACTTC; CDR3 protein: CSVERGKRGWETQYF
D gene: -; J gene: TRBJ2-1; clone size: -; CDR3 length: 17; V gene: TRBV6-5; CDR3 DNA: TGTGCCAGCAGTCGACACCTGGCCTTCCCATCGGTTAATGAGCAGTTCTTC; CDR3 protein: CASSRHLAFPSVNEQFF
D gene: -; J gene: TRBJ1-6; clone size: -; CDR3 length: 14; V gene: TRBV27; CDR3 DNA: TGTGCCAGCAGTTTCAAGCCCTATAATTCACCCCTCCACTTT; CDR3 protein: CASSFKPYNSPLHF
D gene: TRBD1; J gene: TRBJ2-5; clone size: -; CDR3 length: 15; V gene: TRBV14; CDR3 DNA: TGTGCCAGCAGCCCTGGACAGGGTGGGCCGGAGACCCAGTACTTC; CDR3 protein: CASSPGQGGPETQYF
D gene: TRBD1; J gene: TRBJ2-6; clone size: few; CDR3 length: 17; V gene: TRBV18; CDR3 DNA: TGTGCCAGCTCACCAAGGGGACAGGGGGCTGGGGCCAACGTCCTGACTTTC; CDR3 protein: CASSPRGQGAGANVLTF
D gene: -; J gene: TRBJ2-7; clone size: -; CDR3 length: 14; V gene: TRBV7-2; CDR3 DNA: TGTGCCAGCAGCTTGCGGCGGGGACTCTACGAGCAGTACTTC; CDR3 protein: CASSLRRGLYEQYF
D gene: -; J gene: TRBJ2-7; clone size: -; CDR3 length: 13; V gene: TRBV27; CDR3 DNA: TGTGCCAGCAGTTTAATCGGGGCCGGTGAGCAGTACTTC; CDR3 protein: CASSLIGAGEQYF
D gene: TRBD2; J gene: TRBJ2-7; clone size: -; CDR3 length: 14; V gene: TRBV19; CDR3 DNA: TGTGCCAGTAGTTGGCGGGAGGACCCGTACGAGCAGTACTTC; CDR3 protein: CASSWREDPYEQYF
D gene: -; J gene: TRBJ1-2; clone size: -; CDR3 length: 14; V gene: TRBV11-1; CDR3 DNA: TGTGCCAGCAGCCAAGTCCGGGGGGACTATGGCTACACCTTC; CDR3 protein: CASSQVRGDYGYTF
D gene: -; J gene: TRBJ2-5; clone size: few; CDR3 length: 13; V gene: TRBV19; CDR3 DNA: TGTGCCAGTAGTATATCCGGGGAAGAGACCCAGTACTTC; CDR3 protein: CASSISGEETQYF
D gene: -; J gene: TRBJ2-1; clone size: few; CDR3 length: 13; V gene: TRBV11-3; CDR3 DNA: TGTGCCAGCAGCCCAGCGGTGTCCAATGAGCAGTTCTTC; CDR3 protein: CASSPAVSNEQFF
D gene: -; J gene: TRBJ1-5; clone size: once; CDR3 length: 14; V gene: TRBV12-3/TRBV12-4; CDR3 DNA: TGTGCCAGCAGTAGGGGTCCGGGAAATCAGCCCCAGCATTTT; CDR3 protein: CASSRGPGNQPQHF
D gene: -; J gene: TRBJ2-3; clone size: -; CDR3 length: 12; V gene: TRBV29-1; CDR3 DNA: TGCAGCACCGTATCGGGCGGGTCCGGGCAGTATTTT; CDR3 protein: CSTVSGGSGQYF
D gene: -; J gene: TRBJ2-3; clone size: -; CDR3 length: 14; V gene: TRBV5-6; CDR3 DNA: TGCGCCAGCAGCCGGAACCAACGCACAGATACGCAGTATTTT; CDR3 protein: CASSRNQRTDTQYF
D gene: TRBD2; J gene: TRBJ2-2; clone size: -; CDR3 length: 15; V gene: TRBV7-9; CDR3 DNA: TGTGCCAGCAGTTACGCGGGAGTTCTTAACGGGGAGCTGTTTTTT; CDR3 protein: CASSYAGVLNGELFF
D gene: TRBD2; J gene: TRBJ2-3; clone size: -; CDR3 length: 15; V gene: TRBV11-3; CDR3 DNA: TGTGCCAGCAGCTTCGGACTAGTGGACACAGATACGCAGTATTTT; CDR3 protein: CASSFGLVDTDTQYF
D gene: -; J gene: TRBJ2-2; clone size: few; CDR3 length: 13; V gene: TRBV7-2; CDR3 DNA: TGTGCCAGCACCCTAAGCCGGGGGGGGGAGCTGTTTTTT; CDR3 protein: CASTLSRGGELFF